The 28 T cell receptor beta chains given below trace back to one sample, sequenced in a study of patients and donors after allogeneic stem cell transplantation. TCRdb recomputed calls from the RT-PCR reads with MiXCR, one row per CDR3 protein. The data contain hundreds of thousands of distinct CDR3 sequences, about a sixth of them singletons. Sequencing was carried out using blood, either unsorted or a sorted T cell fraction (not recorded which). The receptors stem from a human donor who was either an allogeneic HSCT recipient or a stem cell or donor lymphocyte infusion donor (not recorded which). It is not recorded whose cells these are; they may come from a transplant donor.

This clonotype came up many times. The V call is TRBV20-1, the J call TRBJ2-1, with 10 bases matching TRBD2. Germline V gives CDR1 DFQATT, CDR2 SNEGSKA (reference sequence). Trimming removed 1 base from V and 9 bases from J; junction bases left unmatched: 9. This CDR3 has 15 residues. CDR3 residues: CSARGSKREGPEQFF. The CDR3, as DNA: TGCAGTGCTAGAGGGTCGAAGCGGGAGGGCCCTGAGCAGTTCTTC.

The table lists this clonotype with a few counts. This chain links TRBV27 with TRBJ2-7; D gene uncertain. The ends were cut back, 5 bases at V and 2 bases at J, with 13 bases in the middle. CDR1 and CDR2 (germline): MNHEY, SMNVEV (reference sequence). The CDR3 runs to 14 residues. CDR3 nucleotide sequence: TGTGCCAGCAGTCCACGCAGGAATCCCTACGAGCAGTACTTC. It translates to CASSPRRNPYEQYF.

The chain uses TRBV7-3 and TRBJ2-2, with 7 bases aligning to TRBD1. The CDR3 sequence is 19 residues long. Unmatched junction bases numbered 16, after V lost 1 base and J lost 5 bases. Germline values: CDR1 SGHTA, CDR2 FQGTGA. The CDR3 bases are TGTGCCAGCAGCTTAAGAGAAGGGGGCTGGGGGATAAGTACCGGGGAGCTGTTTTTT. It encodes CASSLREGGWGISTGELFF. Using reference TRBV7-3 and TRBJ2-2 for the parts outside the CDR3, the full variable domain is GAGVSQTPSNKVTEKGKYVELRCDPISGHTALYWYRQSLGQGPEFLIYFQGTGAADDSGLPNDRFFAVRPEGSVSTLKIQRTERGDSAVYLCASSLREGGWGISTGELFFGEGSRLTVL.

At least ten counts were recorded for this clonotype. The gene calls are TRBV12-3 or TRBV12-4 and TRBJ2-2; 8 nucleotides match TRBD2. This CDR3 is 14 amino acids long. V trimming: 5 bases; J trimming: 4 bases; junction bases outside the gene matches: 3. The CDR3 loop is CASSRAGGTGELFF. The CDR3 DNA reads TGTGCCAGCAGTCGTGCGGGGGGCACCGGGGAGCTGTTTTTT.

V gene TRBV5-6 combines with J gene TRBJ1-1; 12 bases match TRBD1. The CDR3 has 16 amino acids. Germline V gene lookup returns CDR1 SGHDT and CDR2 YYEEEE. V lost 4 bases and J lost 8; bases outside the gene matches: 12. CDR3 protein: CASSITGTGGFLEAFF. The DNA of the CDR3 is TGTGCCAGCAGCATCACCGGGACAGGGGGCTTCCTCGAAGCTTTCTTT.

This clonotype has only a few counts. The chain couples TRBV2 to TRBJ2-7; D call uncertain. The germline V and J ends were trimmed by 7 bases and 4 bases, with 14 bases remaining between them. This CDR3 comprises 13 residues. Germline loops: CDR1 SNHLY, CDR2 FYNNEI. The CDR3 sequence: CASIKGGLYEQYF. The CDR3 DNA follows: TGTGCCAGCATCAAGGGCGGTTTGTACGAGCAGTACTTC. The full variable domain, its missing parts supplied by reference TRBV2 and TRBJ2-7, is EPEVTQTPSHQVTQMGQEVILRCVPISNHLYFYWYRQILGQKVEFLVSFYNNEISEKSEIFDDQFSVERPDGSNFTLKIRSTKLEDSAMYFCASIKGGLYEQYFGPGTRLTVT.

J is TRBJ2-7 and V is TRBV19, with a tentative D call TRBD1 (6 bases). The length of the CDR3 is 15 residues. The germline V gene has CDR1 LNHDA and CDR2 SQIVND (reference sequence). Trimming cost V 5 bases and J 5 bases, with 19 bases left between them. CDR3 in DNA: TGTGCCAGTAGTGCGGCTACAGGGATTTCCCACGAGCAGTACTTC. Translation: CASSAATGISHEQYF.

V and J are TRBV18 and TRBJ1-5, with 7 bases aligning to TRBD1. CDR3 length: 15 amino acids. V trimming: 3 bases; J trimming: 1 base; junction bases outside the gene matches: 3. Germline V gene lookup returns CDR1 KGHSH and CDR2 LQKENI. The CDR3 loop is CASSPTGTSNQPQHF. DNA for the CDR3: TGTGCCAGCTCACCGACAGGGACAAGCAATCAGCCCCAGCATTTT.

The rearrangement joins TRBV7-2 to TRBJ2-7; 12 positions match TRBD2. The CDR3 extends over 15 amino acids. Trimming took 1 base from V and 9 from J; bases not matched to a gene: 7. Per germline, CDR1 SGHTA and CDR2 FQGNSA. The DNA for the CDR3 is TGTGCCAGCAGCTTAGTTCCTAGCGGGGGGGATGCGCAGTACTTC. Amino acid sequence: CASSLVPSGGDAQYF.

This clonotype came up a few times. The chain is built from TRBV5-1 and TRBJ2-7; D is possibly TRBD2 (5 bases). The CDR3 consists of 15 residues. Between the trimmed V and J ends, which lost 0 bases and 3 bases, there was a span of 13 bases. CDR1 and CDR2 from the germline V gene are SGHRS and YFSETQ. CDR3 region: CASSLDGLDLYEQYF. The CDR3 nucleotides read TGCGCCAGCAGCTTGGATGGACTTGACCTCTACGAGCAGTACTTC.

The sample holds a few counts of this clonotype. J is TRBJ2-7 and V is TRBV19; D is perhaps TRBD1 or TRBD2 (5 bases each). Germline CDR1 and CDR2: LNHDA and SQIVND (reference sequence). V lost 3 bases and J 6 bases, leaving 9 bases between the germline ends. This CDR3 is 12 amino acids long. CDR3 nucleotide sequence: TGTGCCAGTAGTATGTATGGGACCGAGCAGTACTTC. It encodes CASSMYGTEQYF.

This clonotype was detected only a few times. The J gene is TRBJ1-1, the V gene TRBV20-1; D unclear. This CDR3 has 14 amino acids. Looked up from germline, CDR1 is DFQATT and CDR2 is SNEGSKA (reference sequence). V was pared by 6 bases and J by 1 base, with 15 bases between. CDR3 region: CSAFFPLRNTEAFF. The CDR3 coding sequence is TGCAGTGCATTTTTCCCCTTGCGGAACACTGAAGCTTTCTTT.

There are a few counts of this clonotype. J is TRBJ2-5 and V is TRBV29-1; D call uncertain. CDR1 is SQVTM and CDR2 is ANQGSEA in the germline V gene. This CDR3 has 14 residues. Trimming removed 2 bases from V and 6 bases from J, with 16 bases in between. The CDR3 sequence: CSVELLKGRKTQYF. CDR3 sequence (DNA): TGCAGCGTTGAACTCCTAAAGGGTAGAAAGACCCAGTACTTC.

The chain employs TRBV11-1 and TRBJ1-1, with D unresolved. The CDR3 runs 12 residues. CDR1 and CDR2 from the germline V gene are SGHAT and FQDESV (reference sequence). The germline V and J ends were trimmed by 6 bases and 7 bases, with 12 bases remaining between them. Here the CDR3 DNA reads TGTGCCAGCAGTTCTACGGGCCTTGAAGCTTTCTTT. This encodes CASSSTGLEAFF.

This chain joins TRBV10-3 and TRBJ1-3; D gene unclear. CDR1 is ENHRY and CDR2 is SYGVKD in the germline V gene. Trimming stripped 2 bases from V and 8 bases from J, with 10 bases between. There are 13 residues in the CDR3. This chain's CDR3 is CAISERQADTIYF. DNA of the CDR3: TGTGCCATCAGTGAGCGACAAGCTGACACCATATATTTT.

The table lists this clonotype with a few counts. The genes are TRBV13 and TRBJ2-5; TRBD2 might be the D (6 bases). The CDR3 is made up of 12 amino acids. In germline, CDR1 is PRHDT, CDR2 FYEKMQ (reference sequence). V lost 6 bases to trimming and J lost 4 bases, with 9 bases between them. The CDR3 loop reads CASRGTRETQYF. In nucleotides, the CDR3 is TGTGCCAGCAGGGGGACTCGAGAGACCCAGTACTTC.

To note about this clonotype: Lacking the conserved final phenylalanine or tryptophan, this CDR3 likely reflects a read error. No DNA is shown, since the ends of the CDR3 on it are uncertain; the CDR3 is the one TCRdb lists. The CDR3: CASSERGKAALV. The chain has TRBV2 and TRBJ2-1; the listed D gene, TRBD1, was not tested against the DNA. Per germline, CDR1 SNHLY and CDR2 FYNNEI. The CDR3 is 12 residues long, ends included.

CDR3 coding DNA: TGTGCCAGTAGTCCCGCCGGACGTACTTCCTACGAGCAGTACTTC. It is translated as CASSPAGRTSYEQYF. The rearrangement uses TRBV19 and TRBJ2-7, with D uncertain. The CDR3 is 15 amino acids. Trimming left V 5 bases short and J 1 base short, with 15 bases between. The V gene's germline CDR1 is LNHDA and CDR2 SQIVND (reference sequence).

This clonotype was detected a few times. In nucleotides, the CDR3 is TGCGCCAGCAGCTACGGGACTAGCGGGAGCTCCTACGAGCAGTACTTC. Its protein product is CASSYGTSGSSYEQYF. V and J are TRBV5-1 and TRBJ2-7; 14 nucleotides agree with TRBD2. This CDR3 is built from 16 residues. The germline CDR1 and CDR2 sequences are SGHRS and YFSETQ. J gave up 0 bases and V 3 bases, and 2 bases lay outside the gene matches. Combining the CDR3 with reference TRBV5-1 and TRBJ2-7 gives the whole variable domain KAGVTQTPRYLIKTRGQQVTLSCSPISGHRSVSWYQQTPGQGLQFLFEYFSETQRNKGNFPGRFSGRQFSNSRSEMNVSTLELGDSALYLCASSYGTSGSSYEQYFGPGTRLTVT.

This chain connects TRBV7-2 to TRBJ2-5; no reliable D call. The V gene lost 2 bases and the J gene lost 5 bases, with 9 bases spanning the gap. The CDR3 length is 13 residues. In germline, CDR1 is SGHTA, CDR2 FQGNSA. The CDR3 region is CASSLRLRETQYF. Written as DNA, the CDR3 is TGTGCCAGCAGCTTACGGCTCAGGGAGACCCAGTACTTC.

This chain's CDR3 is CASSAQGPYNSPLHF. DNA of the CDR3: TGTGCTTCCTCCGCTCAGGGTCCCTATAATTCACCCCTCCACTTT. The rearrangement uses TRBV6-1 and TRBJ1-6; possible D gene TRBD1, 5 bases. This CDR3 region has 15 residues. Germline assignment: CDR1 MNHNS and CDR2 SASEGT.

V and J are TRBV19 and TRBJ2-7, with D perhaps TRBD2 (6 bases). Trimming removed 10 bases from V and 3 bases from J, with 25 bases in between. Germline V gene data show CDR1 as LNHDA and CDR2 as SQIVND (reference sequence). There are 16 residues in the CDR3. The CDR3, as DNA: TGTGCCACAAGCCCCTGGGGGGACTCATTCTTCTACGAGCAGTACTTC. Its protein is CATSPWGDSFFYEQYF.

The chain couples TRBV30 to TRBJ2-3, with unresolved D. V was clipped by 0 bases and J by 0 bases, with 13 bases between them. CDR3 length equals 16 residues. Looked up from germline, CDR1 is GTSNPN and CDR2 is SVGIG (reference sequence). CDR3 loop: CAWSVPVQASTDTQYF. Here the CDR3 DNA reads TGTGCCTGGAGTGTACCGGTGCAAGCTAGCACAGATACGCAGTATTTT.

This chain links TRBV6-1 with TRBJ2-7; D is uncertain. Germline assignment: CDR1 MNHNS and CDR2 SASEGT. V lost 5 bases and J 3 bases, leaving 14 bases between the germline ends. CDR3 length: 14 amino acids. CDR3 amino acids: CASSPRAGFYEQYF. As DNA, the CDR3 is TGTGCCAGCAGTCCAAGGGCCGGTTTCTACGAGCAGTACTTC.

CDR3 sequence (DNA): TGTGCCAGCAGTTACGCAGGGGGAGGGAATGAGCAGTTCTTC. It is translated as CASSYAGGGNEQFF. V and J are TRBV6-2 or TRBV6-3 and TRBJ2-1, with D tentatively TRBD1 or TRBD2 (7 bases each). V was cut by 2 bases and J by 7 bases, with 12 bases left in between. The length of the CDR3 is 14 residues. Germline assignment: CDR1 MNHEY and CDR2 SVGEGT.

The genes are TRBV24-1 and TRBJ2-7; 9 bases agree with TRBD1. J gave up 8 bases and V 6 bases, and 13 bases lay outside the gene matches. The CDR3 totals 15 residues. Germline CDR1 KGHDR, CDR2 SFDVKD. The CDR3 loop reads CATSPGQGSLTKQYF. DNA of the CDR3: TGTGCCACCAGTCCGGGACAGGGTTCCCTCACCAAGCAGTACTTC.

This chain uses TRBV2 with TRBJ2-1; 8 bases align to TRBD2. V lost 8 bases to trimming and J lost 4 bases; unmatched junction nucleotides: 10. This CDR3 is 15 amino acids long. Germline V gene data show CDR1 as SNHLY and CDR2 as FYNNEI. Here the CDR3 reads CASGLVTSVYNEQFF. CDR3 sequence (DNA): TGTGCCAGCGGTCTAGTGACTAGCGTGTACAATGAGCAGTTCTTC.

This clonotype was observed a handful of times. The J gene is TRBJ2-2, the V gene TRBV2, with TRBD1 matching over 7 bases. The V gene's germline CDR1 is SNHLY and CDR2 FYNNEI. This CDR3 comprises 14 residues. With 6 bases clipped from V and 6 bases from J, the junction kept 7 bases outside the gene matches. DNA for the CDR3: TGTGCCAGCAGCCTGACAGGGCTCGCCGGGGAGCTGTTTTTT. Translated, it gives CASSLTGLAGELFF.